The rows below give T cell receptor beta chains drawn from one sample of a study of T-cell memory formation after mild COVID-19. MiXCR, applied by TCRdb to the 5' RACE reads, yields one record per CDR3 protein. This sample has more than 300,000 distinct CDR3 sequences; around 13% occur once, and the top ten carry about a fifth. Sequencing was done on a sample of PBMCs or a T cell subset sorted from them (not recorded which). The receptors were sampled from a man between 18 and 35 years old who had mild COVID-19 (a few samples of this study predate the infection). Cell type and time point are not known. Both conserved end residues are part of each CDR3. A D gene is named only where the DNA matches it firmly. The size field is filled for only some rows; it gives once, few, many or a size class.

TGTGCCAGTAGTATAGGAACCAACACTGAAGCTTTCTTT | CASSIGTNTEAFF | TRBV19 | - | TRBJ1-1 | -
TGTGCCATGGGTATGGCCCATTCGGAGACCCAGTACTTC | CAMGMAHSETQYF | TRBV7-2 | - | TRBJ2-5 | -
TGCGCCAGCAGCTTGGAACAGATCACCGGGGAGCTGTTTTTT | CASSLEQITGELFF | TRBV5-1 | - | TRBJ2-2 | -
TGTGCCAGCAGCACCGGGGCGGCGGGTGAAAAACTGTTTTTT | CASSTGAAGEKLFF | TRBV7-9 | - | TRBJ1-4 | -
TGCGCCAGCAGCTTGGCAAGGGAGAAAGAGACCCAGTACTTC | CASSLAREKETQYF | TRBV5-1 | - | TRBJ2-5 | -
TGCAGTGCTAGAGTTCTGAATCTACCCGGCGAGCAGTACTTC | CSARVLNLPGEQYF | TRBV20-1 | - | TRBJ2-7 | -
TGTGCCAGCAGCCGGGGGCCAGGTGGAGCTAATGAAAAACTGTTTTTT | CASSRGPGGANEKLFF | TRBV4-2 | few | TRBJ1-4 | -
TGTGCCAGCAGCCCACCCGACAGAGGTCGGAGGTATTTT | CASSPPDRGRRYF | TRBV7-9 | - | TRBJ2-3 | -
TGCGCCAGCAGCCCACTCGGGGGGTACGAGCAGTACTTC | CASSPLGGYEQYF | TRBV5-1 | - | TRBJ2-7 | TRBD2
TGCAGCGTTGAAGGGTTGGGACAGCCTTACAATGAGCAGTTCTTC | CSVEGLGQPYNEQFF | TRBV29-1 | - | TRBJ2-1 | TRBD1
TGTGCCAGCAGCTCGGGACTTACGATAGCCTACGAGCAGTACTTC | CASSSGLTIAYEQYF | TRBV7-2 | - | TRBJ2-7 | -
TGTGCCAGCAGCTTGTTAGCGGGCGGATCCTATTCCTACGAGCAGTACTTC | CASSLLAGGSYSYEQYF | TRBV5-5 | few | TRBJ2-7 | TRBD2
TGTGCCAGCAGCGAGAACAGGGCCTGGCAGCCCCAGCATTTT | CASSENRAWQPQHF | TRBV5-6 | many | TRBJ1-5 | -
TGTGCCAGCCTTCCCCCCGGACAGGGTAGAGATGGCTACACCTTC | CASLPPGQGRDGYTF | TRBV25-1 | many | TRBJ1-2 | TRBD1
TGTGCCAGCAGGCGACTAGCGGGGGTGGGCACAGATACGCAGTATTTT | CASRRLAGVGTDTQYF | TRBV6-5 | many | TRBJ2-3 | TRBD2
TGCGCCAGCAGCGCAGACAGGGTCGGTGACACTGAAGCTTTCTTT | CASSADRVGDTEAFF | TRBV5-1 | few | TRBJ1-1 | TRBD1
TGTGCCAGCAGCTTTTGGCACCGCCACGAGCAGTACTTC | CASSFWHRHEQYF | TRBV7-2 | - | TRBJ2-7 | -
TGCGCCAGCAGCCAAGAAGGGGGCGGGGAGGAGCAGTTCTTC | CASSQEGGGEEQFF | TRBV4-3 | few | TRBJ2-1 | -
TGTGCCAGTACCTCGGGACAGGGGGTTTTATGGAACGAAAAACTGTTTTTT | CASTSGQGVLWNEKLFF | TRBV19 | few | TRBJ1-4 | TRBD1
TGTGCCAGCAGCATACCGGGACAGCAGTACAATGAGCAGTTCTTC | CASSIPGQQYNEQFF | TRBV7-9 | many | TRBJ2-1 | TRBD1
TGCAGTGCTAGAGTGGGGAGGGGGGCCACCGGGGAGCTGTTTTTT | CSARVGRGATGELFF | TRBV20-1 | - | TRBJ2-2 | -
TGTGCCAGCAGTTGGACGGGCTTTTGGACTGAAGCTTTCTTT | CASSWTGFWTEAFF | TRBV6-5 | - | TRBJ1-1 | -
TGCGCCAGCAGCTGGAGGCAGGGGGTAACCGGGGAGCTGTTTTTT | CASSWRQGVTGELFF | TRBV5-1 | - | TRBJ2-2 | TRBD1
TGTGCTAGTGGTTTGGGGCTAGCGGGGGTTTCCTACAATGAGCAGTTCTTC | CASGLGLAGVSYNEQFF | TRBV12-5 | few | TRBJ2-1 | TRBD2
TGCGCCAGCAGTGAGTCCGCGAGTAATGAAAAACTGTTTTTT | CASSESASNEKLFF | TRBV10-1 | many | TRBJ1-4 | -
TGTGCCAGCAGCCAAGGGACAGACAATAACTATGGCTACACCTTC | CASSQGTDNNYGYTF | TRBV11-2 | few | TRBJ1-2 | TRBD1
TGTGCCAGCAGCTTTGCGGGGATCGGGGAGCTGTTTTTT | CASSFAGIGELFF | TRBV7-9 | few | TRBJ2-2 | -
TGTGCCAGCAGCCCCGGACTAGCCCTTGCGGGCACCGGGGAGCTGTTTTTT | CASSPGLALAGTGELFF | TRBV7-2 | - | TRBJ2-2 | TRBD2
TGTGCCAGCAGCCCAGGCTGGGGGACATACACTGAAGCTTTCTTT | CASSPGWGTYTEAFF | TRBV9 | - | TRBJ1-1 | -
TGTGCCAGCTTTGACCCGTTAGGGGTCTACACTGAAGCTTTCTTT | CASFDPLGVYTEAFF | TRBV27 | - | TRBJ1-1 | -
TGTGCCAGCAGTTACGCTCCGGTGAATGGCTACACCTTC | CASSYAPVNGYTF | TRBV6-2/TRBV6-3 | - | TRBJ1-2 | -
TGTGCCAGCAGCATAGTAGGGAGGCAAGAGACCCAGTACTTC | CASSIVGRQETQYF | TRBV5-6 | many | TRBJ2-5 | -
TGCGCCAGCAGCTTGATGGGTCCCTACGAGCAGTACTTC | CASSLMGPYEQYF | TRBV5-1 | - | TRBJ2-7 | -
TGTGCCAGCAGTGAATTCGAGGGGCGTTGGGACCAAGAGACCCAGTACTTC | CASSEFEGRWDQETQYF | TRBV25-1 | few | TRBJ2-5 | -
TGCAGTGGGCTGACAGATAATGAAAAACTGTTTTTT | CSGLTDNEKLFF | TRBV20-1 | - | TRBJ1-4 | -
TGCGCCAGCAGCTTGGAGGCAGGGTTTTGGTACGAGCAGTACTTC | CASSLEAGFWYEQYF | TRBV5-1 | few | TRBJ2-7 | -
TGTGCCAGCAGTTTCTATGAGCAGTTCTTC | CASSFYEQFF | TRBV28 | - | TRBJ2-1 | -
TGTGCCAGCTCACCACCGAATACAGGGGGCAAAAAACTGTTTTTT | CASSPPNTGGKKLFF | TRBV18 | few | TRBJ1-4 | TRBD1
TGCAGTGCTCCACGGGCTTTCGACACTGAAGCTTTCTTT | CSAPRAFDTEAFF | TRBV20-1 | - | TRBJ1-1 | -
TGTGCCAGCAGCCAAGTGAATTTTTTCAATGAGCAGTTCTTC | CASSQVNFFNEQFF | TRBV3-1 | few | TRBJ2-1 | -
TGTGCCAGCAGTTCGACTAGTCTAGGTTTGAATGAGCAGTTCTTC | CASSSTSLGLNEQFF | TRBV28 | - | TRBJ2-1 | -
TGTGCCAGCTTACTACAGGGAGGAGCGCCTGGCTACACCTTC | CASLLQGGAPGYTF | TRBV5-5 | - | TRBJ1-2 | -
TGTGCCATCAGTGAGTCAGGAGCTAACAATCAGCCCCAGCATTTT | CAISESGANNQPQHF | TRBV10-3 | - | TRBJ1-5 | -
TGCGCCAGCAGCCCCCGGCTAGCGGGGGGCCCCCTCCTGGGCAATGAGCAGTTCTTC | CASSPRLAGGPLLGNEQFF | TRBV5-1 | many | TRBJ2-1 | TRBD2
TGCGCCAGCAGCATAGGACTAGCGGGGGGTTTAAATGAGCAGTTCTTC | CASSIGLAGGLNEQFF | TRBV5-1 | few | TRBJ2-1 | TRBD2
TGTGCCAGCAGGGAGGGGATGAACACTGAAGCTTTCTTT | CASREGMNTEAFF | TRBV6-1 | few | TRBJ1-1 | -
TGTGCTAGTGGGCATAGCACAGATACGCAGTATTTT | CASGHSTDTQYF | TRBV12-5 | many | TRBJ2-3 | -
TGTGCCAGCAGAGGGAATGGGAAGCCCGGCTACACCTTC | CASRGNGKPGYTF | TRBV12-3/TRBV12-4 | - | TRBJ1-2 | -
TGTGCCAGCAGGGTCGGCAATCAGCCCCAGCATTTT | CASRVGNQPQHF | TRBV12-3/TRBV12-4 | many | TRBJ1-5 | -
TGTGCCAGCAGAGTTAGCCGGGGGGCCGGCTATGGCTACACCTTC | CASRVSRGAGYGYTF | TRBV27 | - | TRBJ1-2 | -
TGCAGTGCTACGCGACTAGCGGGGGGCGGTAGCACAGATACGCAGTATTTT | CSATRLAGGGSTDTQYF | TRBV20-1 | few | TRBJ2-3 | TRBD2
TGTGCCACCAGCAGTTACGACAGTGAAGCTTTCTTT | CATSSYDSEAFF | TRBV15 | - | TRBJ1-1 | -
TGTGCCAGCAGCGTCCGGGACGGGCCCTCCTACGAGCAGTACTTC | CASSVRDGPSYEQYF | TRBV7-2 | few | TRBJ2-7 | -
TGTGCCAGCACCCCCCGCGGTGGATACAATGAGCAGTTCTTC | CASTPRGGYNEQFF | TRBV3-1 | - | TRBJ2-1 | -
TGTGCCAGCAGCTCCCGGGACGAAGAGACCCAGTACTTC | CASSSRDEETQYF | TRBV5-4 | few | TRBJ2-5 | -
TGTGCCAGCAGGGCCGGGACAGGGAATTTGTTTCGGCCCCAGCATTTT | CASRAGTGNLFRPQHF | TRBV6-5 | once | TRBJ1-5 | TRBD1
TGTGCCAGCACCGAGGGCGGGGGGCCCGGCACAGATACGCAGTATTTT | CASTEGGGPGTDTQYF | TRBV7-6 | few | TRBJ2-3 | TRBD2
TGTGCCAGCACCCTATGGCTCCCGACAGATACGCAGTATTTT | CASTLWLPTDTQYF | TRBV12-3/TRBV12-4 | many | TRBJ2-3 | -
TGTGCCAGCAGCTGGGGGACACCTGCACCTGGAGCTTTCTTT | CASSWGTPAPGAFF | TRBV5-6 | few | TRBJ1-1 | -